This TCR beta chain was found in a study of shared clonotypes between healthy human individuals. Findings of the study overall: The study sampled only blood, and tissue repertoires likely differ.

The genomic DNA of each subset was split evenly across several immunoSEQ plates. Sorted-subset replicate PCR reactions were performed with roughly 200 ng DNA, corresponding to roughly 31,000 T cell genomes. Clones were read by immunoSEQ multiplex PCR, and TCRdb kept only the in-frame ones, dropping some. This sample has hundreds of thousands of clones, with about 95% found just once. Germline lookup yields CDR1 MDHEN and CDR2 SYDVKM. CDR3 length: 14 amino acids. Trimming removed 6 bases at V and 0 bases at J, with 12 bases between. Naive CD8 isolation took CD45RO-negative cells positively selected for CCR7 and excluded terminally differentiated effector memory CD45RA+ cells. As to this clone: Its target is not known.

Sequencing input: naive CD8+ T cells sorted from blood. The chain links TRBV28 to TRBJ2-7; D is perhaps TRBD1 (6 bases). This TCR was recovered from a woman in her thirties in good health. The CDR3 bases are TGTGCCAGCAGACCGACAGGAAGCTCCTACGAGCAGTACTTC. Its translation is CASRPTGSSYEQYF.